The clone carrying this TCR beta chain has at least ten counts. The data are from a study of Graves' ophthalmopathy and Graves' hyperthyroidism. RNA transcripts served as template for amplifying TCR beta CDR3 sequences. First-round RT-PCR relied on HTBI primers, and a second-round multiplex PCR came next. MiXCR, run by TCRdb on the multiplex PCR reads, gives a single entry per CDR3 protein. The sample yields a few hundred thousand distinct CDR3 sequences, around 21% seen once. The V segment lost 2 bases and the J segment 5 bases; nucleotides outside the gene matches: 5. From germline, CDR1 is MNHEY and CDR2 SVGEGT. The CDR3 is 14 residues long.

Sequencing input: peripheral blood. The V and J genes are TRBV6-2 or TRBV6-3 and TRBJ2-7; the match to TRBD2 covers 8 bases. This TCR came from a woman younger than 30 with stable Graves' hyperthyroidism. As DNA, the CDR3 is TGTGCCAGCAGTTACGGGACTAGAGGCCACGAGCAGTACTTC. Its translation: CASSYGTRGHEQYF.